A selection of T cell receptor beta chains follows, all from one sample in a study of T cell repertoires in cytomegalovirus infection. MiXCR was run by TCRdb on the reads, yielding one entry per CDR3 protein. The repertoire holds a few hundred thousand distinct CDR3 sequences, with about 17% as singletons. What was sequenced was CD8+ T cells from PBMCs. The receptor source for this set is a human donor in good health (CMV status not recorded). Some clones in this sample may be carry-over from other donors' samples. The CDR3 runs from the conserved cysteine through the conserved F or W. The D gene is left open where the match is weak. For some rows the clone size is stated as once, few or many, or as a class when expanded; others skip it.

clone size	V gene	D gene	J gene	CDR3 DNA	CDR3 protein
many	TRBV7-2	-	TRBJ2-7	TGTGCCAGCAGCTTAGTTGTCCGGGGGTCCTACGAGCAGTACTTC	CASSLVVRGSYEQYF
-	TRBV20-1	-	TRBJ2-7	TGCAGTGCTAGAGATCATGGATCGATGTACGAGCAGTACTTC	CSARDHGSMYEQYF
-	TRBV6-5	TRBD1	TRBJ2-7	TGTGCCAGCAGTGACTTGGGACAGCCAACCTACGAGCAGTACTTC	CASSDLGQPTYEQYF
many	TRBV7-2	TRBD2	TRBJ2-7	TGTGCCAGCAGCGAAGCGGGCCAGCGGGGGGCCGAGCAGTACTTC	CASSEAGQRGAEQYF
many	TRBV27	-	TRBJ1-6	TGTGCCAGCAGTAGGGGCGCCGGAATCTCCTATAATTCACCCCTCCACTTT	CASSRGAGISYNSPLHF
-	TRBV5-5	-	TRBJ1-1	TGTGCCAGCAGCTTGGTACAGCGCCACACTGAAGCTTTCTTT	CASSLVQRHTEAFF
-	TRBV11-2	-	TRBJ1-1	TGTGCCAGCGCGCCTCGCCCGGATGAAGCTTTCTTT	CASAPRPDEAFF
-	TRBV12-3/TRBV12-4	TRBD1	TRBJ1-2	TGTGCCAGCAGTTTGTCAGGGGGCGGTGGCTATGGCTACACCTTC	CASSLSGGGGYGYTF
few	TRBV6-5	-	TRBJ2-5	TGTGCCAGCAGTCCATCAAAATACCTAGGAGAGACCCAGTACTTC	CASSPSKYLGETQYF
few	TRBV28	-	TRBJ2-3	TGTGCCAGCAGGGGGACAGATACGCAGTATTTT	CASRGTDTQYF
many	TRBV12-3/TRBV12-4	-	TRBJ2-3	TGTGCCAGCAGTTTTATGCCGGAGGAAAACACAGATACGCAGTATTTT	CASSFMPEENTDTQYF
-	TRBV29-1	-	TRBJ2-1	TGCAGCGTTGATAGAAGCCGGCCTCCCAATGAGCAGTTCTTC	CSVDRSRPPNEQFF
-	TRBV2	-	TRBJ2-7	TGTGCCAGCAGTCAAACAGGGATGGGGTCCTACGAGCAGTACTTC	CASSQTGMGSYEQYF
-	TRBV6-2/TRBV6-3	-	TRBJ2-3	TGTGCCAGCAGTGCCGGACGGAGGGGGGATACGCAGTATTTT	CASSAGRRGDTQYF
few	TRBV2	-	TRBJ2-1	TGTGCCAGCAGTGCACGGGTGGACTACAATGAGCAGTTCTTC	CASSARVDYNEQFF
few	TRBV10-3	TRBD1	TRBJ1-2	TGTGCCATCAGCGATCAGGGGGAAGGCTACACCTTC	CAISDQGEGYTF
many	TRBV12-5	TRBD1	TRBJ2-2	TGTGCTAGTGGTCCGCCGGGACAGCGGATCACCGGGGAGCTGTTTTTT	CASGPPGQRITGELFF
-	TRBV7-3	-	TRBJ2-3	TGTGCCAGCAGCTTAAGGAGAGCGGACTTTAGCACAGATACGCAGTATTTT	CASSLRRADFSTDTQYF
-	TRBV12-3/TRBV12-4	-	TRBJ1-1	TGTGCCAGCAGTTTATGGGTAACGACAGACAACACTGAAGCTTTCTTT	CASSLWVTTDNTEAFF
many	TRBV11-2	-	TRBJ2-7	TGTGCCAGCAGCTTAGGAGGGGTCTACGAGCAGTACTTC	CASSLGGVYEQYF
once	TRBV6-5	-	TRBJ1-1	TGTGCCAGCACCGTCCTAACCGGGGGGGAAGCTTTCTTT	CASTVLTGGEAFF
-	TRBV7-6	-	TRBJ2-7	TGTGCCAGCGTATCCCCGAGCTCCTACGAGCAGTACTTC	CASVSPSSYEQYF
-	TRBV28	-	TRBJ2-5	TGTGCCAGCAGTTTAAGAGCAGGGTTGCCCCAAGAGACCCAGTACTTC	CASSLRAGLPQETQYF
-	TRBV9	-	TRBJ2-5	TGTGCCAGCAGCCCCTGGACTAGCAGGGGGGAGGAGACCCAGTACTTC	CASSPWTSRGEETQYF
many	TRBV28	-	TRBJ1-1	TGTGCCAGCAGTTTGGAGCCAGAAGCTTTCTTT	CASSLEPEAFF
many	TRBV7-2	-	TRBJ2-5	TGTGCCAGCAGCTTAAGCTGGCGGGGCATCCAAGAGACCCAGTACTTC	CASSLSWRGIQETQYF
once	TRBV28	TRBD2	TRBJ2-1	TGTGCCAGCAGTCCGGGACTAGCGGGGGCCCAGGTCTCCTACAATGAGCAGTTCTTC	CASSPGLAGAQVSYNEQFF
many	TRBV11-1	-	TRBJ2-5	TGTGCCAGCAGCTTAGAGGAGACTTTGGAGACCCAGTACTTC	CASSLEETLETQYF
few	TRBV6-5	-	TRBJ2-3	TGTGCCAGCAGTTACCTCCCTGATGGCGGGCATAGCACAGATACGCAGTATTTT	CASSYLPDGGHSTDTQYF
few	TRBV5-6	-	TRBJ2-7	TGTGCCAGCAGCTTGAGACAAGGCAGATGGTACGAGCAGTACTTC	CASSLRQGRWYEQYF
few	TRBV6-5	-	TRBJ2-3	TGTGCCAGCAGTTACAGGGTCCCAGATACGCAGTATTTT	CASSYRVPDTQYF
few	TRBV7-6	TRBD1	TRBJ1-6	TGTGCCAGCAGCATCAGCCCGGGACAGGACACTCTACCGCTCCAGACACCCCTCCACTTT	CASSISPGQDTLPLQTPLHF
-	TRBV28	-	TRBJ1-6	TGTGCCAGCAGCCAAGAGGAGAATTCACCCCTCCACTTT	CASSQEENSPLHF
-	TRBV28	-	TRBJ1-5	TGTGCCAGCAGTTTTTGGACAGAATATAGCAATCAGCCCCAGCATTTT	CASSFWTEYSNQPQHF
many	TRBV7-2	-	TRBJ2-2	TGTGCCAGCAGCCCACAGGCCCCCAACACCGGGGAGCTGTTTTTT	CASSPQAPNTGELFF
few	TRBV7-6	-	TRBJ2-3	TGTGCCAGCAGCTTAGGTCTGGGGTTCACAGATACGCAGTATTTT	CASSLGLGFTDTQYF
many	TRBV4-1	-	TRBJ2-2	TGCGCCAGCAGCCAAGATCGCTCAGCTTCGAACACCGGGGAGCTGTTTTTT	CASSQDRSASNTGELFF
-	TRBV28	-	TRBJ2-5	TGTGCCAGCAGTCCACGAATCCGGGGGCGGGAGACCCAGTACTTC	CASSPRIRGRETQYF
-	TRBV29-1	-	TRBJ2-1	TGCAGCGGTGATGGGGGATCCTACAATGAGCAGTTCTTC	CSGDGGSYNEQFF
many	TRBV7-6	TRBD1	TRBJ2-6	TGTGCCAGCAGCTTAAAGCAGGGGGCAAGGGTTGGTGGGGCCAACGTCCTGACTTTC	CASSLKQGARVGGANVLTF
once	TRBV18	-	TRBJ1-1	TGTGCCAGCTCACCACCGTCAGGAGACCTTGAAGCTTTCTTT	CASSPPSGDLEAFF
many	TRBV7-9	TRBD2	TRBJ2-7	TGTGCCAGCAGCTTATCTAGCGGGGAACACCACTCCTACGAGCAGTACTTC	CASSLSSGEHHSYEQYF
many	TRBV12-3/TRBV12-4	-	TRBJ1-5	TGTGCCAGCAGTTTCAGGAAGACGTGGAAGGATAGCAATCAGCCCCAGCATTTT	CASSFRKTWKDSNQPQHF
few	TRBV10-3	-	TRBJ2-2	TGTGCCATCAGTGAGTCCGACATCACCGGGGAGCTGTTTTTT	CAISESDITGELFF
-	TRBV7-9	-	TRBJ2-3	TGTGCCAGCAGCTTAGCCGGATTCACAGATACGCAGTATTTT	CASSLAGFTDTQYF
-	TRBV29-1	-	TRBJ1-2	TGCAGCGTTGAAGACGGGGGCTGGGATGGCTACACCTTC	CSVEDGGWDGYTF
-	TRBV6-2/TRBV6-3	TRBD1	TRBJ1-1	TGTGCCAGCACCCGGGACAGCTTGAACACTGAAGCTTTCTTT	CASTRDSLNTEAFF
many	TRBV7-9	-	TRBJ1-2	TGTGCCAGCAGCTTAGTACAGACCTCGCGTCATGGCTACACCTTC	CASSLVQTSRHGYTF
many	TRBV2	TRBD2	TRBJ2-1	TGTGCCAGCAGTACGACTAGCGGGGTCTACAATGAGCAGTTCTTC	CASSTTSGVYNEQFF
-	TRBV14	TRBD1	TRBJ1-2	TGTGCCAGCAGCCAAGATCTGGGGACAGTTAACTATGGCTACACCTTC	CASSQDLGTVNYGYTF
many	TRBV12-3/TRBV12-4	-	TRBJ2-1	TGTGCCAGCAGTTTGGGGCTAGTAAATGAGCAGTTCTTC	CASSLGLVNEQFF
-	TRBV6-2/TRBV6-3	-	TRBJ2-1	TGTGCCAGCAGTTACGGACCATACAATGAGCAGTTCTTC	CASSYGPYNEQFF